Following are 21 T cell receptor beta chains from one sample sequenced in a study of T cell responses to AZD1222 COVID-19 vaccine. Libraries were prepared by immunoSEQ multiplex PCR; TCRdb keeps only in-frame clonotypes and omits some of them. Of approximately 130,000 clones in the sample, 93% were seen once. The specimen was peripheral blood, collected on day 0 of AZD1222 vaccination. The receptors were sampled from an adult in good health.

The genes are TRBV18 and TRBJ1-3; D is uncertain. Trimming shortened V by 6 bases and J by 4 bases, and 13 bases separated the two germline ends. The CDR3 loop spans 14 amino acids. Germline CDR1 KGHSH, CDR2 LQKENI. CDR3 DNA sequence: TGTGCCAGCTCCCCGTCACAACACGGAAACACCATATATTTT. It is translated as CASSPSQHGNTIYF.

The gene calls are TRBV7-9 and TRBJ2-1; 7 bases fit TRBD2. V was pared by 7 bases and J by 13 bases, with 16 bases of the junction left unmatched. CDR1 is SEHNR and CDR2 is FQNEAQ in the germline V gene (reference sequence). This CDR3 region has 14 residues. CDR3 sequence (DNA): TGTGCCAGCACCCTAAGCACTAGCGTAGCGTACCAGTTCTTC. Translation: CASTLSTSVAYQFF.

The V and J genes are TRBV29-1 and TRBJ1-2; no clear D gene. The V end lost 8 bases, the J end lost 2 bases, and 12 bases lay between the germline ends. The length of the CDR3 is 12 residues. Germline values: CDR1 SQVTM, CDR2 ANQGSEA. DNA for the CDR3: TGCAGCTCGTACACGGAAAACTATGGCTACACCTTC. This gives the protein CSSYTENYGYTF.

This CDR3 reads CASSYSAGWVEQYF. Here the CDR3 DNA reads TGTGCCAGCAGTTACTCAGCAGGTTGGGTCGAGCAGTACTTC. V gene TRBV6-5 combines with J gene TRBJ2-7; D is uncertain. The CDR3 totals 14 residues. Germline CDR1 MNHEY, CDR2 SVGAGI. V gave up 0 bases and J gave up 6 bases, with 12 bases separating them.

The chain has TRBV7-8 and TRBJ2-1; 7 bases line up with TRBD2. The V and J ends lost 2 bases and 6 bases, in that order; junction bases with no gene match: 16. The CDR3 consists of 18 residues. CDR1 and CDR2 (germline): SGHVS, FQNEAQ. DNA of the CDR3: TGTGCCAGCAGCTTATCTCTCCTGACTAGCATATCAGGCAATGAGCAGTTCTTC. Translated: CASSLSLLTSISGNEQFF.

V and J are TRBV30 and TRBJ1-6; D ambiguous. Germline V gene data show CDR1 as GTSNPN and CDR2 as SVGIG (reference sequence). This CDR3 is 14 amino acids long. The V end was cut by 0 bases, the J end by 6 bases, with 9 bases between. CDR3 region: CAWSVSLFNSPLHF. The CDR3 nucleotides read TGTGCCTGGAGTGTATCCCTTTTTAATTCACCCCTCCACTTT.

The J gene is TRBJ1-3, the V gene TRBV7-9; 7 bases match TRBD1. The CDR3 spans 17 residues. The trim removed 6 bases at V and 0 bases at J, leaving 11 bases unmatched. The germline V gene encodes CDR1 SEHNR and CDR2 FQNEAQ (reference sequence). The CDR3 loop is CASSRQGWPNSGNTIYF. CDR3 nucleotides: TGTGCCAGCAGTCGACAGGGTTGGCCCAACTCTGGAAACACCATATATTTT.

V and J are TRBV7-6 and TRBJ2-2; 9 positions agree with TRBD1. This CDR3 has 17 amino acids. From germline, CDR1 is SGHVS and CDR2 FNYEAQ. V lost 5 bases to trimming and J lost 5 bases; unmatched junction nucleotides: 12. The CDR3, as DNA: TGTGCCAGCAGCCCCCCGTCGCCCGGGACAGGGACCGGGGAGCTGTTTTTT. It is translated as CASSPPSPGTGTGELFF. The variable domain in full, with the rest retrieved from reference TRBV7-6 and TRBJ2-2, is GAGVSQSPRYKVTKRGQDVALRCDPISGHVSLYWYRQALGQGPEFLTYFNYEAQQDKSGLPNDRFSAERPEGSISTLTIQRTEQRDSAMYRCASSPPSPGTGTGELFFGEGSRLTVL.

The table lists this clone with a count of one. This chain links TRBV2 with TRBJ1-2; D ambiguous. The CDR3 loop spans 16 amino acids. V gave up 2 bases and J gave up 4 bases, with 17 bases separating them. Germline V gene data show CDR1 as SNHLY and CDR2 as FYNNEI. CDR3 nucleotides: TGTGCCAGCAGTGAAATAGGCACCCGGGGAGGCTATGGCTACACCTTC. Translating it yields CASSEIGTRGGYGYTF. Complete variable domain (other parts from reference TRBV2 and TRBJ1-2): EPEVTQTPSHQVTQMGQEVILRCVPISNHLYFYWYRQILGQKVEFLVSFYNNEISEKSEIFDDQFSVERPDGSNFTLKIRSTKLEDSAMYFCASSEIGTRGGYGYTFGSGTRLTVV.

The chain uses TRBV19 and TRBJ1-2, with TRBD1 matching 8 bases. V shed 0 bases, J shed 2 bases, and the junction held 2 bases outside the gene matches. CDR1 and CDR2 from the germline V gene are LNHDA and SQIVND (reference sequence). The CDR3 consists of 15 residues. For the CDR3, the DNA is TGTGCCAGTAGTATAGAGTGGACAGGGAACTATGGCTACACCTTC. Its protein product is CASSIEWTGNYGYTF.

This chain uses TRBV13 with TRBJ2-1; possibly TRBD2 for D (6 bases). V lost 5 bases to trimming and J lost 4 bases, with 18 bases between them. CDR1 is PRHDT, CDR2 FYEKMQ, per germline (reference sequence). The CDR3 loop spans 16 amino acids. The CDR3 loop is CASSPRLEVSYNEQFF. CDR3 DNA sequence: TGTGCCAGCAGCCCTCGACTAGAAGTGTCATACAATGAGCAGTTCTTC.

The rearrangement uses TRBV19 and TRBJ1-1; the D gene is possibly TRBD1 (5 bases). The CDR3 contains 12 residues. Per germline, CDR1 LNHDA and CDR2 SQIVND (reference sequence). The V end was cut by 8 bases, the J end by 12 bases, with 19 bases between. CDR3 sequence: CASLQGRGRTFF. The CDR3 region has the DNA TGTGCCAGTCTTCAGGGACGGGGTAGGACTTTCTTT.

The genes are TRBV11-2 and TRBJ2-7; D might be TRBD2 (6 bases). The germline V gene has CDR1 SGHAT and CDR2 FQNNGV. The CDR3 runs 18 residues. The V end was cut by 1 base, the J end by 1 base, with 20 bases between. The CDR3 DNA reads TGTGCCAGCAGCTTAGTTGACTCTCTAGCGATGGGTTCCTACGAGCAGTACTTC. Its protein product is CASSLVDSLAMGSYEQYF.

The CDR3 sequence is CASSQERQGQEAFF. The DNA of the CDR3 is TGTGCCAGCAGCCAAGAAAGACAGGGCCAAGAAGCTTTCTTT. The genes are TRBV4-2 and TRBJ1-1; the match to TRBD1 covers 7 bases. Germline-derived CDR1 and CDR2 are LGHNA and YNFKEQ. The CDR3 runs 14 residues. V was pared by 0 bases and J by 8 bases, with 6 bases of the junction left unmatched.

The chain couples TRBV5-4 to TRBJ1-4, with 9 bases that match TRBD1. CDR1 SGHNT and CDR2 YYREEE come from the germline V gene (reference sequence). Trimming removed 4 bases from V and 10 bases from J; junction bases left unmatched: 11. The CDR3 spans 15 residues. CDR3 in amino acids: CASSRRTGERRKLFF. Written as DNA, the CDR3 is TGTGCCAGCAGCCGGCGGACAGGGGAAAGGAGAAAACTGTTTTTT.

The chain joins TRBV5-6 to TRBJ1-1; D is ambiguous. The germline V gene encodes CDR1 SGHDT and CDR2 YYEEEE. The ends were cut back, 4 bases at V and 7 bases at J, with 14 bases in the middle. This CDR3 comprises 13 residues. Here the CDR3 reads CASSARSWGEAFF. The CDR3 DNA reads as TGTGCCAGCAGCGCCCGTTCTTGGGGTGAAGCTTTCTTT.

CDR3 amino acids: CASSYSHSPYEQYF. CDR3 sequence (DNA): TGTGCCAGCAGCTACAGCCACTCTCCTTACGAGCAGTACTTC. This sequence joins TRBV5-4 and TRBJ2-7, with unresolved D. Germline-derived CDR1 and CDR2 are SGHNT and YYREEE (reference sequence). Between the trimmed V and J ends, which lost 3 bases and 4 bases, there was a span of 14 bases. The CDR3 has 14 residues.

The chain couples TRBV29-1 to TRBJ2-7; 8 nucleotides align to TRBD1. V shed 7 bases, J shed 3 bases, and the junction held 2 bases outside the gene matches. The CDR3 is made up of 11 amino acids. CDR1 SQVTM and CDR2 ANQGSEA come from the germline V gene. The CDR3 DNA sequence: TGCAGCGCGGGACAGGACTACGAGCAGTACTTC. It translates to CSAGQDYEQYF.

The chain uses TRBV7-9 and TRBJ1-2; tentative D call: TRBD1 (5 bases). Trimming cost V 5 bases and J 1 base, with 23 bases left between them. The CDR3 is made up of 18 amino acids. Germline V gene data show CDR1 as SEHNR and CDR2 as FQNEAQ (reference sequence). The CDR3 DNA reads TGTGCCAGCAGCCCCACCAAAGGGGCGCCCTCCCGTAACTATGGCTACACCTTC. Its protein is CASSPTKGAPSRNYGYTF.

The V and J genes are TRBV29-1 and TRBJ2-7, with D perhaps matching TRBD1 or TRBD2 (5 bases each). Per the germline V gene, CDR1 is SQVTM and CDR2 is ANQGSEA. The CDR3 has 12 amino acids. V was clipped by 7 bases and J by 2 bases, with 12 bases between them. The CDR3 region is CSAGDGTYEQYF. The CDR3 DNA is TGCAGCGCTGGGGACGGCACCTACGAGCAGTACTTC.

The V gene is TRBV5-6, the J gene TRBJ1-2, with 8 bases aligning to TRBD1. Germline lookup yields CDR1 SGHDT and CDR2 YYEEEE. This CDR3 comprises 13 residues. V dropped 10 bases and J dropped 0; count of bases not matched to a gene: 5. DNA for the CDR3: TGTGCCTCAAGGACAGGGTCTAACTATGGCTACACCTTC. Translated, it gives CASRTGSNYGYTF.